Shown below are 2 T cell receptor beta chains from a single sample sequenced in a study of blood T cells in healthy people across ages. Using a J-beta primer mix together with a sample-barcoded 5' primer, a second PCR was run for roughly 7 to 12 cycles. TCRdb called the 5' RACE reads again in MiXCR, with one record for every CDR3 protein. The sample contains 1.5 million to 2 million distinct CDR3 sequences, 28% of which appear only once. The source material was blood. The source is a woman aged 25 to 45 in good health.

The gene calls are TRBV5-1 and TRBJ1-5; D is ambiguous. Germline V lookup: CDR1 SGHRS, CDR2 YFSETQ. The CDR3 consists of 16 residues. The V end lost 7 bases, the J end lost 0 bases, and 17 bases lay between the germline ends. CDR3: CASLNKALYSNQPQHF. In DNA, the CDR3 is TGCGCCAGCCTAAATAAAGCGCTGTATAGCAATCAGCCCCAGCATTTT. Using reference TRBV5-1 and TRBJ1-5 for the parts outside the CDR3, the full variable domain is KAGVTQTPRYLIKTRGQQVTLSCSPISGHRSVSWYQQTPGQGLQFLFEYFSETQRNKGNFPGRFSGRQFSNSRSEMNVSTLELGDSALYLCASLNKALYSNQPQHFGDGTRLSIL.

The chain joins TRBV7-7 to TRBJ2-1; 9 bases map to TRBD1. The length of the CDR3 is 13 residues. Losses at the gene ends were 8 bases for V and 9 bases for J; bases not matched to a gene: 8. Germline V lookup: CDR1 SSHAT, CDR2 FNYEAQ (reference sequence). As DNA, the CDR3 is TGTGCCAGCGGGCGGGACAGGGTCGGTGAGCAGTTCTTC. Translated: CASGRDRVGEQFF.